This T cell receptor beta chain was captured in a study of CD8+CD57+ T cells in acquired aplastic anemia listed by TCRdb under 2018. With respect to the entire study: A mean of around 3 ug of DNA, ranging from about 0.2 to 27.4 ug, was extracted from sorted CD4+ and CD8+ cells. CD8+CD57+ expansion was defined as frequency above the mean frequency observed in healthy subjects. The study at large found these results: Between patients and healthy controls, no significant difference in CD8+ Simpson's diversity was found (P=0.060). Although 25 to 30 CD8+ CDR3 sequences were shared by patients and controls, these sequences appeared highly expressed in patients and within the immunodominant clones of patients.

TCR beta VDJ combination and CDR3 sequence profiling used genomic DNA as the template. An Illumina HiSeq 2000 was the platform used for TCR repertoire sequencing. The study's own analysis went as follows. Repertoires were assessed using TRBV/TRBJ rearrangement plots, CDR3 size and DJ length profiles, and Simpson's diversity index. The most abundant DNA sequence in the deep sequencing data was taken as the immunodominant clone. CDR3 amino acid sequences were screened for sharing across subjects and compared with published repertoires and the VDJdb database. TCRdb reprocessed the public reads (quality trimming at Q25 with fastp, clone calling with MiXCR) and kept in-frame beta chains. Every CDR3 protein is listed once, alongside the most common genes and DNA of its rows. TCRdb's processing, not the study's, gives the V and J calls here. The sample table shows over 40,000 distinct CDR3 sequences, and approximately 63% are seen once. The ten largest clones add up to 45% to 65% of the sample.

The patients picked for sequencing were ones in whom flow cytometry had shown an expansion of CD8+CD57+ cells. Severe acquired aplastic anemia was diagnosed in all patients according to International Study of Aplastic Anemia and Agranulocytosis and Camitta criteria. No therapy had been received by the patients at the time of blood sampling. In this study, sorted CD4+ and CD8+ T cells from the blood of healthy subjects and of severe aplastic anemia patients had their TCR repertoires deep-sequenced. Patients were enrolled in the USA under clinicaltrials.gov protocols 00001620, 01623167, 00001397, 00071045, 00081523 and 00961064. Ficoll-Paque density gradient centrifugation was used to isolate peripheral blood mononuclear cells. Before DNA extraction, CD4+ and CD8+ T cells were sorted with FACS or magnetic beads. V is trimmed back by 0 bases and J by 9 bases, and the junction contains 6 bases that no gene match accounts for. The germline V gene gives CDR1 as MNHEY and CDR2 as SVGAGI. The CDR3 goes from the cysteine to the phenylalanine over 15 residues. Left in the record is the CDR3 DNA by itself, 45 bases read in frame from the first base.

About this clonotype: Its recognized antigen is unknown. The sample holds no much larger clone one base away, and base qualities are not on file.

The specimen sequenced was sorted CD4+, CD8+, or CD8+CD57+ T cells (not recorded which) from PBMCs. The receptor was derived from a human donor with aplastic anemia. The chain couples TRBV6-5 to TRBJ2-1, with TRBD1 matching 9 junction bases. The base sequence is TGTGCCAGCAGTTACTCGAGGACAGGGGTGGCTGAGCAGTTCTTC. Protein translation: CASSYSRTGVAEQFF.